The present entry profiles one T cell receptor (beta chain) with its context. The antigen it recognizes is unknown. At the junction V is shortened by 1 base and J by 3 bases, with 16 bases in between. Its CDR3 holds 16 amino acids, cysteine through phenylalanine. Here the CDR3 DNA is all that survives: 48 bases in frame from base 1. CDR1 LNHDA and CDR2 SQIVND were looked up in the germline V gene (reference sequence). The sample belongs to a study of cytomegalovirus exposure and HLA in healthy donors (dated by TCRdb to 2015 to 2018). Turning to the overall study: An earlier analysis of 587 of the donors reported around 280 Gb of sequence data and roughly 120 million unique TCR beta sequences obtained from about 179 million T cells. About 300 gigabases of sequencing data and 78 million or so unique TCR sequences were included in an early release covering roughly 600 HLA-typed donors. Of the 350 to 450 genotyped donors, more than 75% were placed in the genetic ancestry cluster associated with self-reported Caucasian donors. The aim of the study was to test whether cataloging public T cell receptors could identify signatures of past pathogen exposure. Using immunosequencing, the study profiled T cell repertoires from fewer than 850 subjects and related those repertoires to cytomegalovirus serostatus. A separate validation cohort of roughly 110 different subjects was used in addition to the roughly 670-subject first cohort. To predict cytomegalovirus infection status, the study brought together high-throughput TCR immunosequencing, statistical association of individual TCRs with disease status, and machine learning. To study patterns of TCR occurrence, a later analysis re-analyzed previously published TCR beta repertoires from 650 to 750 donors and added high-resolution HLA genotyping. The later analysis used no new phenotypic data to find candidate immune exposures, relying instead on TCR beta sequences and their occurrence across donors. An earlier analysis of 587 of the donors used high-throughput TCR beta sequencing to judge whether each TCR beta V gene segment behaved as functional or pseudogenic. Donor age, sex, ethnicity and CMV serostatus were compiled alongside the repertoire data. A later genetic analysis took genome-wide SNP genotypes for about three fifths of the roughly 700 donors and used that subset as a discovery cohort. Every repertoire in the discovery cohort had been generated on one and the same sequencing platform. HLA typing included class I and class II loci at four-digit resolution. Typing coverage varied by locus: 629-630 donors for A, B, C, DRB1 and DQB1; 522 for DQA1; 600 to 610 for DPA1; some 470 for DPB1. Four to six DR-DQ haplotypes were handled as single units for association and clustering, since linkage in the cohort was strong. On average, around 240,000 unique TCR beta nucleotide sequences were sequenced per donor among some 420 genotyped donors of the cohort, with roughly 18% of those sequences being non-productive. Here is what the overall study found, with its caveats: Because counts were too low, fewer than 20 rarely observed V segments, including chromosome 9 orphons, were excluded from the earlier analysis of 587 of the donors. The classifier was reported to diagnose cytomegalovirus status with high specificity and sensitivity in both the original cohort and the validation cohort. A cluster of highly shared sequence variants was judged likely to represent a technical artifact of the sequencing pipeline. A further reported finding was that TCR beta sequences accurately predicted the HLA-A and HLA-B alleles for most subjects in the first cohort. According to a later genetic analysis, donors in an Asian-associated ancestry cluster had fewer N-insertions in productive TCRs than the roughly 700-donor mean. Only TCR beta chains were sequenced in this cohort, and the absence of alpha or paired-chain data limited detectable features. When HLA alleles, especially DR and DQ, strongly co-occurred, attributing TCR associations to individual alleles was difficult. Broadly in line with IMGT annotations, most TCR beta V segments showed up in productive rearrangements about 87% or about 30% of the time in an earlier analysis of approximately 600 of the donors. Some IMGT-functional V segments, including TRBV6-2 and TRBV6-3, could not be distinguished by the 87-base-pair reads and were therefore excluded. Sequencing depth was assumed to be roughly uniform across donors in the presence/absence analyses, though that assumption may not hold. In vitro tests confirmed that a few of the cytomegalovirus-associated TCR beta chains recognize cytomegalovirus antigens. A later analysis associated 16,951 TCR beta sequences with specific HLA alleles at a false discovery rate of 0.05. Immune exposure information for the cohort was limited to CMV serostatus. Most TCR sequences were seen in very few donors, while some public TCRs were found in many individuals. Several of the top co-occurrence clusters appeared to be linked to parvovirus B19, influenza, CMV and Epstein-Barr virus, according to a later analysis. Correlated functional status among segregating V segments might be attributable to linkage disequilibrium, but an unknown experimental factor could not be ruled out. Most CMV-associated TCR beta chains appeared to be HLA-restricted in a later analysis, and the HLA associations seemed to be driven largely by CMV exposure. A later analysis found that TCR association rates varied across HLA loci, with DRB1 alleles showing the most associated TCRs and HLA-C alleles the fewest. In the study, 164 TCR beta chains were listed as associated with cytomegalovirus. The authors suggested that the approach could potentially be generalized to other disease states and immunological phenotypes. A later analysis found that HLA-associated TCR beta chains were more clonally expanded and had lower generation probabilities than equally common non-associated chains. HLA typing was unavailable for some donors at each locus, so association tests used only the typed subset. In a later genetic analysis, a missense DCLRE1C variant was associated with V-gene and J-gene trimming of TCR beta chains, and the association was replicated in an independent cohort.

In total, approximately 610 healthy bone marrow donors made up the cohort. Cohort members were all nominally healthy when sampled, although unrecorded immune exposures were likely present. The donor was CMV seronegative and belonged to the group of several hundred seronegative cohort members. A peripheral blood sample was provided by each donor, and peripheral blood mononuclear cells were used for TCR beta sequencing. Genomic DNA was extracted from the blood cell samples with the Qiagen DNeasy Blood Extraction Kit. The library was made by the immunoSEQ multiplex PCR assay. For the multiplex PCR, a mixture combining 60 forward primers for TCR Vbeta segments and 13 reverse primers for TCR Jbeta segments was used. The CDR3 region of rearranged TCR beta genes was amplified from genomic DNA by a multiplex PCR assay. The amplified TCR beta libraries were sequenced on the Illumina HiSeq System as 87-base-pair reads. The original pipeline was this. Across the 670 or so repertoires, a later analysis counted some 81 million unique TCR beta chains, 9 million to 14 million of which were shared by at least two donors. Raw reads were error-corrected and collapsed into unique sequences with a nearest-neighbor algorithm that merged closely related sequences to remove PCR and sequencing errors. V, D and J gene segments were assigned by aligning CDR3 sequences to IMGT reference sequences. For a sequence to be retained, at least a six-nucleotide match to both a V gene segment and a J gene segment was required. Rearrangements were called productive when the CDR3 lacked stop codons and stayed in frame with V and J; all others were non-productive. CDR3 was defined by IMGT convention, running from the second conserved V-encoded cysteine to the conserved J-encoded phenylalanine. Sequences without an unambiguous match to a single V gene segment were excluded from the earlier analysis of a few hundred of the donors. In an earlier analysis of about 590 of the donors, a V segment was called functional when productive rearrangements were above 56.7%, and segregating when the standard deviation between donors exceeded 5%. To diagnose cytomegalovirus status from the catalog of TCR beta chain sequences, a statistical classification framework was built. V and J gene assignment, in a later analysis, came from comparing TCR nucleotide sequences with IMGT/GENE-DB human TR gene sequences. The TCRdist pipeline was used in a later analysis to assign CDR3 sequences and most-parsimonious VDJ recombination scenarios. A later analysis defined each TCR beta chain by its CDR3 amino acid sequence plus V-gene family, and excluded reads lacking a unique V-gene family. As a way to deal with suspected cross-contamination and a sequencing artifact, a later analysis dropped roughly 600 nucleotide sequences that were highly shared and had low generation probability. In a later analysis, a clonal expansion index for each public chain was calculated from normalized within-repertoire ranks of inferred template counts. Generation probabilities in a later analysis came from a VDJ recombination model fitted to out-of-frame rearrangements, and those results were checked against IGoR. Hypergeometric tests were used in a later analysis to score TCR-TCR, TCR-HLA and TCR-CMV co-occurrence, with a repertoire-size bias correction applied to the TCR pairs. In a later analysis, false discovery rates were estimated by permuting HLA or CMV assignments 20 times. A later analysis grouped co-occurring TCRs with DBSCAN, adding TCRdist sequence similarity when clustering within HLA-allele-positive subsets. Co-occurrence clustering excluded repertoires with fewer than 30,000 or more than 120,000 public chains, plus five with anomalous nucleotide sharing. Here the immuneACCESS table is served through TCRdb, limited to in-frame sequences with V and J called. Missing clones are a known gap in these copies; in checked studies unresolved V genes cover under half, and the rest lacks a known reason. V and J calls and clone size are those listed in that table; D and trimming were worked out from the DNA. The table for this sample records around 160,000 clones. The leading ten clones occupy approximately 1.5% of the sample.

The chain couples TRBV19 to TRBJ2-7, with TRBD1 as a weak D call on 5 bases. This TCR derives from a woman between 45 and 60 years old in good health and CMV-seronegative. Material for sequencing was PBMCs. The nucleotide sequence reads TGTGCCAGTAGTATAGGGGGCAGGCGCCAGCGCTACGAGCAGTACTTC. This is translated as CASSIGGRRQRYEQYF.